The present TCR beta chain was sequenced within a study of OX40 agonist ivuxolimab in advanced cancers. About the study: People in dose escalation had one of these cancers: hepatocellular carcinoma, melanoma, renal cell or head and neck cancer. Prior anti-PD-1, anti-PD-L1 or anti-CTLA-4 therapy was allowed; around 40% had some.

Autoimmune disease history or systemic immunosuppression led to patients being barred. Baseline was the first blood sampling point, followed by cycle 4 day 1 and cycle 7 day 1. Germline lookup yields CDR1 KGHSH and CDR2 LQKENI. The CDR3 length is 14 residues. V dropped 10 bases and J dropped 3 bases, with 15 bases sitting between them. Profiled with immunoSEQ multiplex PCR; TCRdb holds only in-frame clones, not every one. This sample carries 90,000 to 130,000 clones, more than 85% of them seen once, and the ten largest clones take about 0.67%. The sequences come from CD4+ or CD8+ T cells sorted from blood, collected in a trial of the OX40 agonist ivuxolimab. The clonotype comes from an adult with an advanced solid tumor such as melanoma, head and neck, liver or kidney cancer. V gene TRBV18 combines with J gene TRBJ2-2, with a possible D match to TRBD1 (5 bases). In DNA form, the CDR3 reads TGTGCCACCGTAAGGACAACAGACACCGGGGAGCTGTTTTTT. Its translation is CATVRTTDTGELFF.